This TCR beta chain was observed in a study of blood T cells in healthy people across ages. Notes on the study in general: Roughly linear age-related decline in beta diversity appeared, significant by age about 40.

Concerning this clonotype: Its specificity is unknown.

About 9.9 milliliters of peripheral blood were drawn from each donor. Every sample had a minimum of 7 million PBMCs isolated. The use of a sample-barcoded 5' primer and a J-beta primer mix characterized a second PCR of roughly 6 to 11 cycles. A minimum of 3 million CDR3-containing paired-end reads was obtained for each sample. Each CDR3 protein is one row after TCRdb ran MiXCR on the 5' RACE reads. The profile covers 780,000 or so distinct CDR3 sequences, with roughly three fifths appearing a single time and about a quarter taken by the ten largest. With 7 bases clipped from V and 10 bases from J, the junction kept 9 bases outside the gene matches. The CDR3 has 12 residues. CDR1 and CDR2 (germline): MNHNS, SASEGT.

The chain links TRBV6-1 to TRBJ2-5; 7 nucleotides agree with TRBD1. The receptor's source is a man aged 40-50 years in good health. The material sequenced was blood. The CDR3, as DNA: TGTGCCAGCATTGACAGGGTTCTCGGCCAGTACTTC. The encoded protein is CASIDRVLGQYF.